This TCR beta chain was identified during a study of blood T cell repertoires in COVID-19. The overall study: The samples span acute and convalescent COVID-19 from the United States, Italy and Spain. Nucleic acid was either cDNA or gDNA, and it came from T cells, B-cell-depleted T cells, or PBMCs.

Authors' data handling: Reference gene primer amplification in the assay estimated nucleated cell counts. The table came from immunoSEQ multiplex PCR; TCRdb's copy has only in-frame clones and leaves some out. That table is the source of V, J and clone size, and D and trimming were worked out from the DNA. This table has 140,000 or so clones, roughly 82% appearing once. The CDR3 runs 13 residues. Germline V gene data show CDR1 as PRHDT and CDR2 as FYEKMQ (reference sequence). Trimming took 5 bases from V and 4 from J, leaving 10 bases between them. The V gene is TRBV13, the J gene TRBJ2-3; D gene uncertain. Input material: peripheral blood. The TCR was taken from a human donor in a cohort sampled during active COVID-19. CDR3 sequence (DNA): TGTGCCAGCAGCCCCAACCGAGCAGATACGCAGTATTTT. Protein sequence: CASSPNRADTQYF.